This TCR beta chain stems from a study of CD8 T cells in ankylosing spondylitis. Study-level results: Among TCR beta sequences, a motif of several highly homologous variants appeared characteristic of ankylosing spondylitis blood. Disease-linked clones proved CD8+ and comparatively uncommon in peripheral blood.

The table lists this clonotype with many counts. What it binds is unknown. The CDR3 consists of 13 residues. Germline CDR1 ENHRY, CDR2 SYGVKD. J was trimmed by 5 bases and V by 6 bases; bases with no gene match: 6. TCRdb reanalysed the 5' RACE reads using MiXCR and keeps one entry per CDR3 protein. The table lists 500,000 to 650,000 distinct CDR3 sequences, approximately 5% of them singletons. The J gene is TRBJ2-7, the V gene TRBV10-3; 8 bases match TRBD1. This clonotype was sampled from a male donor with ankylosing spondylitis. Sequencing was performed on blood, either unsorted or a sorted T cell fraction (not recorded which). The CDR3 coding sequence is TGTGCCATCAGAGTGACAGGGGACCACGAGCAGTACTTC. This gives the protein CAIRVTGDHEQYF.